This T cell receptor beta chain was captured by sequencing in a study of cytomegalovirus exposure and HLA in healthy donors (dated by TCRdb to about 2017). For context, the study as a whole: According to an earlier analysis of 550 to 700 of the donors, roughly 180 million T cells yielded 90 million to 140 million unique TCR beta sequences and about 280 Gb of sequence data. The study profiled the T cell repertoires of about 640 subjects by immunosequencing and related them to cytomegalovirus serostatus. To decide whether each TCR beta V gene segment behaved as functional or pseudogenic, an earlier analysis of some 570 of the donors relied on high-throughput TCR beta sequencing. To study patterns of TCR occurrence, a later analysis re-analyzed previously published TCR beta repertoires from around 670 donors and added high-resolution HLA genotyping. Among some 400 genotyped donors of the cohort, an average of roughly 230,000 unique TCR beta nucleotide sequences was sequenced per donor, of which about 19% were non-productive. To predict cytomegalovirus infection status, the study brought together high-throughput TCR immunosequencing, statistical association of individual TCRs with disease status, and machine learning. Several DR-DQ haplotypes were handled as single units for association and clustering because linkage in the cohort was strong. The number of donors typed differed by locus, with roughly 620-630 for A, B, C, DRB1 and DQB1, around 500 for DQA1, approximately 580 for DPA1, and approximately 470 for DPB1. Donor age, sex, ethnicity and CMV serostatus were collected together with the repertoire data. The genetic ancestry cluster associated with self-reported Caucasian donors included about four fifths of the 398 genotyped donors. Both class I and class II loci were covered by HLA typing, at four-digit resolution. A separate validation cohort of approximately 120 different subjects was used in addition to the roughly 640-subject first cohort. Approximately 310 gigabases of sequencing data and roughly 90 million unique TCR sequences were included in an early release covering roughly 700 HLA-typed donors. The aim of the study was to test whether cataloging public T cell receptors could identify signatures of past pathogen exposure. A later genetic analysis used genome-wide SNP genotypes for about three fifths of the roughly 700 donors, treating that subset as a discovery cohort. Every discovery cohort repertoire had been produced on one sequencing platform. Rather than drawing on any new phenotypic data, the later analysis identified candidate immune exposures from TCR beta sequences and the way those sequences occurred across donors.

The cohort comprised some 730 healthy bone marrow donors. All cohort members were sampled while nominally healthy, although unrecorded immune exposures were likely present. The donor tested CMV seropositive, placing the donor among the 289 seropositive members of the cohort. Every donor gave a peripheral blood sample, and the peripheral blood mononuclear cells from that sample were used for TCR beta sequencing. The Qiagen DNeasy Blood Extraction Kit was used to extract genomic DNA from the blood cell samples. The protocol used for the library was the immunoSEQ multiplex PCR assay. The multiplex PCR relied on a mix of 60 forward primers for TCR Vbeta segments and 13 reverse primers for TCR Jbeta segments. The CDR3 region of rearranged TCR beta genes was amplified from genomic DNA by a multiplex PCR assay. The amplified TCR beta libraries were sequenced on the Illumina HiSeq System as 87-base-pair reads. In the authors' own workflow: A later analysis counted 65 million to 90 million unique TCR beta chains across the 700 or so repertoires, and around 9.9 million of these chains were shared by at least two donors. To remove PCR and sequencing errors, raw reads were error-corrected and collapsed into unique sequences using a nearest-neighbor algorithm that merged closely related sequences. V, D and J gene segments were assigned by aligning CDR3 sequences to IMGT reference sequences. For a sequence to be retained, a match of at least six nucleotides was required to both a V gene segment and a J gene segment. A rearrangement counted as productive if the CDR3 had no stop codons and remained in frame with V and J, and every other rearrangement counted as non-productive. CDR3 was defined by IMGT convention, running from the second conserved V-encoded cysteine to the conserved J-encoded phenylalanine. The earlier analysis of some 580 of the donors excluded any sequence lacking an unambiguous match to a single V gene segment. In an earlier analysis of 587 of the donors, V segments were called functional above 56.7% productive rearrangements and were called segregating when the between-donor standard deviation exceeded 5%. To diagnose cytomegalovirus status from the catalog of TCR beta chain sequences, a statistical classification framework was built. V and J gene assignment, in a later analysis, came from comparing TCR nucleotide sequences with IMGT/GENE-DB human TR gene sequences. Using the TCRdist pipeline, a later analysis assigned CDR3 sequences along with most-parsimonious VDJ recombination scenarios. In a later analysis, every TCR beta chain was defined by the combination of its CDR3 amino acid sequence and its V-gene family, and reads without a unique V-gene family were dropped. As a way to deal with suspected cross-contamination and a sequencing artifact, a later analysis dropped 640 or so nucleotide sequences that were highly shared and had low generation probability. A later analysis calculated a clonal expansion index for each public chain from normalized within-repertoire ranks of inferred template counts. Generation probabilities in a later analysis came from a VDJ recombination model fitted to out-of-frame rearrangements, and those results were checked against IGoR. A later analysis scored TCR-TCR, TCR-HLA and TCR-CMV co-occurrence with hypergeometric tests, applying a repertoire-size bias correction to TCR pairs. A later analysis estimated false discovery rates by permuting HLA or CMV assignments 20 times. In a later analysis, co-occurring TCRs were grouped with DBSCAN, and TCRdist sequence similarity was added when clustering was performed within HLA-allele-positive subsets. Repertoires with fewer than 30,000 or more than 120,000 public chains, plus five repertoires with anomalous nucleotide sharing, were excluded from co-occurrence clustering. TCRdb mirrors the immuneACCESS table, restricted to in-frame sequences. Some clones are absent from its copies; in checked studies, under half trace to an unresolved V gene, and the reason for the others is unknown. That table supplies the V and J calls and clone size; D and trimming were determined from the DNA. For this sample there are about 160,000 clones; about 80% appear just once. The top ten clones comprise about 1% of the sample.

The CDR3, from cysteine to phenylalanine, totals 15 residues. Just the 45-base CDR3 DNA is kept, in frame starting at base 1. For this chain, trimming is 3 bases at the V end and 1 base at the J end, and the number of junction bases without a gene match is 4. As encoded in the germline V gene, CDR1 is LGHNA while CDR2 is YNFKEQ. A word on this clone: The antigen it recognizes is unknown. Per-base qualities were not stored, and no clone one base away is much larger.

What the research found in general, with its limitations: In a later analysis, most CMV-associated TCR beta chains were found to appear HLA-restricted, with HLA associations seemingly driven largely by CMV exposure. According to a later genetic analysis, donors in an Asian-associated ancestry cluster had fewer N-insertions in productive TCRs than the approximately 700-donor mean. In vitro tests confirmed that a few of the cytomegalovirus-associated TCR beta chains recognize cytomegalovirus antigens. The cohort was sequenced for TCR beta chains only, and without alpha or paired-chain data the features that could be detected were limited. It was suggested by the authors that the approach could potentially be generalized to other disease states and immunological phenotypes. Immune exposure information for the cohort was limited to CMV serostatus. An earlier analysis of 587 of the donors showed that most TCR beta V segments appeared in productive rearrangements either about 87% or about 30% of the time, which broadly matched IMGT annotations. A group of highly shared sequence variants was considered likely to be a technical artifact of the sequencing pipeline. A later analysis found that TCR association rates varied across HLA loci, with DRB1 alleles showing the most associated TCRs and HLA-C alleles the fewest. In a later analysis, HLA-associated TCR beta chains showed more clonal expansion and lower generation probabilities than non-associated chains that were equally common. The earlier analysis of about 600 of the donors excluded around 17 rarely observed V segments, including chromosome 9 orphons, because counts were too low. Some IMGT-functional V segments, including TRBV6-2 and TRBV6-3, could not be distinguished by the 87-base-pair reads and were therefore excluded. Correlated functional status among segregating V segments might reflect linkage disequilibrium, but an unknown experimental factor could not be ruled out. Strong co-occurrence of HLA alleles, especially DR and DQ, made assigning TCR associations to individual alleles difficult. Cytomegalovirus status was reported to be diagnosed by the classifier with high specificity and sensitivity in both the original and validation cohorts. HLA typing was unavailable for some donors at each locus, so association tests used only the typed subset. An association between a missense DCLRE1C variant and V-gene and J-gene trimming of TCR beta chains was found in a later genetic analysis and replicated in an independent cohort. The study gave a list of around 170 TCR beta chains associated with cytomegalovirus. A further reported finding was that TCR beta sequences accurately predicted the HLA-A and HLA-B alleles for most subjects in the first cohort. At a false discovery rate of 0.05, a later analysis linked around 17,000 TCR beta sequences to specific HLA alleles. According to a later analysis, parvovirus B19, influenza, CMV and Epstein-Barr virus appeared linked to several top co-occurrence clusters. Roughly uniform sequencing depth across donors was assumed in presence/absence analyses, although this assumption may not hold. While some public TCRs were present in many individuals, most TCR sequences turned up only very rarely across donors.

The sequence joins TRBV4-2 to TRBJ2-7; TRBD1 agrees with 9 junctional bases. The sample was PBMCs. This TCR was sampled from a woman aged 50 to 60 in good health and CMV-seropositive. At the DNA level, the sequence is TGTGCCAGCAGCCAGGGACAGGGCGCGTCCTACGAGCAGTACTTC. This codes for CASSQGQGASYEQYF.